This T cell receptor (beta chain) comes out of a study of CD8 T cells in ankylosing spondylitis. Points from the study as a whole: Within ankylosing spondylitis blood, a TCR beta motif made up of seven to nine highly homologous variants appeared to be characteristic.

V was pared by 1 base and J by 2 bases, with 8 bases between. Germline V gene data show CDR1 as SGHTA and CDR2 as FQGNSA. The CDR3 has 14 amino acids. Each TCR beta library was made by quantitative 5'-RACE that incorporated molecular barcodes. TCRdb passed the 5' RACE reads through MiXCR, listing each CDR3 protein once. The table lists 450,000 or so distinct CDR3 sequences, around 26% of them singletons, with about 1% in the top ten. For this clonotype: Its antigen remains unidentified.

The sequenced material came from blood, either unsorted or a sorted T cell fraction (not recorded which). The sequence came from a male donor with ankylosing spondylitis. The rearrangement uses TRBV7-2 and TRBJ1-1, with D hard to call. In DNA, the CDR3 is TGTGCCAGCAGCTTAGTGGTCAGAAACACTGAAGCTTTCTTT. Its protein product is CASSLVVRNTEAFF.